This entry lists 12 T cell receptor beta chains sequenced from one sample in a study of neurological immune-mediated disorders. From the 5' RACE reads, TCRdb called clonotypes with MiXCR, one entry per CDR3 protein. The data contain about 35,000 distinct CDR3 sequences, less than 5% of them seen just once; the ten biggest clones take up roughly 2.2%. The sequencing sample was made of PBMCs. The receptors were sampled from a man in his thirties or forties with multiple sclerosis.

In this sample, this clonotype turned up many times. This rearrangement joins TRBV28 to TRBJ2-4; 8 bases line up with TRBD1. V lost 8 bases, J lost 7 bases, and 13 bases stayed unmatched. The germline V gene encodes CDR1 MDHEN and CDR2 SYDVKM. The CDR3 totals 15 residues. The CDR3 DNA reads TGTGCCAGCCGAACCCTAGGACAGGGCAATAACATTCAGTACTTC. Protein: CASRTLGQGNNIQYF. Complete variable domain (other parts from reference TRBV28 and TRBJ2-4): DVKVTQSSRYLVKRTGEKVFLECVQDMDHENMFWYRQDPGLGLRLIYFSYDVKMKEKGDIPEGYSVSREKKERFSLILESASTNQTSMYLCASRTLGQGNNIQYFGAGTRLSVL.

This clonotype has at least ten counts. The rearrangement links TRBV7-2 to TRBJ2-5; tentatively, D is TRBD1 (5 bases). Deletions cut 2 bases from V and 1 base from J, with 14 bases between. Germline assignment: CDR1 SGHTA and CDR2 FQGNSA. The CDR3 length is 16 residues. The CDR3 region is CASSLNRPTVQETQYF. In nucleotides, the CDR3 is TGTGCCAGCAGCTTAAACAGGCCGACAGTCCAAGAGACCCAGTACTTC. The variable domain in full, completed from reference TRBV7-2 and TRBJ2-5, reads GAGVSQSPSNKVTEKGKDVELRCDPISGHTALYWYRQSLGQGLEFLIYFQGNSAPDKSGLPSDRFSAERTGGSVSTLTIQRTQQEDSAVYLCASSLNRPTVQETQYFGPGTRLLVL.

This clonotype is deemed medium-sized (0.01 to 0.1%). The chain joins TRBV24-1 to TRBJ2-2; D is ambiguous. The V gene lost 4 bases and the J gene lost 1 base, with 0 bases spanning the gap. Germline lookup yields CDR1 KGHDR and CDR2 SFDVKD. The CDR3 spans 12 residues. The CDR3 spells CATSENTGELFF. The DNA of the CDR3 is TGTGCCACCAGTGAGAACACCGGGGAGCTGTTTTTT.

This clonotype came up many times. This chain's CDR3 is CSASKIGTNTGELFF. CDR3 nucleotide sequence: TGCAGTGCTAGTAAGATTGGCACGAACACCGGGGAGCTGTTTTTT. The rearrangement uses TRBV20-1 and TRBJ2-2; D not resolved. CDR3 length equals 15 residues. V was pared by 3 bases and J by 0 bases, with 11 bases between. CDR1 and CDR2 from the germline V gene are DFQATT and SNEGSKA (reference sequence).

This clonotype occurred a few times. The chain uses TRBV19 and TRBJ2-7; no reliable D call. The CDR3 spans 14 residues. With 3 bases removed from V and 2 bases from J, the gap between germline ends came to 11 bases. Germline assignment: CDR1 LNHDA and CDR2 SQIVND (reference sequence). The CDR3 here is CASSIHGGTYEQYF. Written as DNA, the CDR3 is TGTGCCAGTAGTATTCACGGTGGGACCTACGAGCAGTACTTC.

This clonotype was observed many times. This chain links TRBV6-1 with TRBJ2-2; D is unclear. Trimming took 4 bases from V and 6 from J, leaving 6 bases between them. The CDR3 consists of 12 residues. The germline V gene encodes CDR1 MNHNS and CDR2 SASEGT. The CDR3, as DNA: TGTGCCAGCAGTGTATACGCCGGGGAGCTGTTTTTT. It is translated as CASSVYAGELFF.

This clonotype was found many times. The rearrangement links TRBV20-1 to TRBJ1-3; the D is unclear. Trimming shortened V by 5 bases and J by 4 bases, and 9 bases separated the two germline ends. This CDR3 is built from 12 residues. CDR1 and CDR2 (germline): DFQATT, SNEGSKA (reference sequence). The CDR3 DNA reads TGCAGTGCTCAGCGGGAAGGAAACACCATATATTTT. It translates to CSAQREGNTIYF.

This clonotype was observed a handful of times. J is TRBJ1-1 and V is TRBV9, with TRBD1 identical over 9 bases. V trimming: 4 bases; J trimming: 6 bases; junction bases outside the gene matches: 7. Per the germline V gene, CDR1 is SGDLS and CDR2 is YYNGEE. The CDR3 runs 14 residues. DNA of the CDR3: TGTGCCAGCAGCCCATGGACAGGGGTCGCTGAAGCTTTCTTT. Translated: CASSPWTGVAEAFF.

At least ten counts were recorded for this clonotype. The rearrangement uses TRBV20-1 and TRBJ1-1, with TRBD1 identical over 9 bases. The CDR3 spans 15 residues. Unmatched junction bases numbered 10, after V lost 1 base and J lost 7 bases. Germline V gene lookup returns CDR1 DFQATT and CDR2 SNEGSKA (reference sequence). In nucleotides, the CDR3 is TGCAGTGCTAGAGCGCGACAGGGGGTAGTGGGTGAAGCTTTCTTT. Protein product: CSARARQGVVGEAFF.

The table lists this clonotype with many counts. The V and J genes are TRBV5-6 and TRBJ2-7; D could derive from TRBD1 or TRBD2 (5 bases each). Between the trimmed V and J ends, which lost 4 bases and 1 base, there was a span of 15 bases. The CDR3 length is 15 residues. Germline CDR1 reads SGHDT; CDR2 reads YYEEEE. The CDR3 region has the DNA TGTGCCAGCAGCCCGAAACGGGACGGATCCTACGAGCAGTACTTC. Residues: CASSPKRDGSYEQYF.

This clonotype appeared many times. The rearrangement joins TRBV5-1 to TRBJ2-1; D perhaps matches TRBD2 (5 bases). There are 19 residues in the CDR3. In germline, CDR1 is SGHRS, CDR2 YFSETQ. V lost 4 bases and J lost 2, with 25 bases in between. The CDR3 bases are TGCGCCAGCAGCCAAACAACCTCCGGGGTCTCAAGCCCCTACAATGAGCAGTTCTTC. Translated, it gives CASSQTTSGVSSPYNEQFF.

This clonotype has ten or more counts. For the CDR3, the DNA is TGTGCCAGCAGTCGAGCAGGGGGAAGGACCGGGGAGCTGTTTTTT. It yields the protein CASSRAGGRTGELFF. The chain carries TRBV12-3 or TRBV12-4 and TRBJ2-2; 7 nucleotides match TRBD1. The CDR3 is 15 residues long. V gave up 5 bases and J gave up 5 bases; unmatched junction bases: 8.